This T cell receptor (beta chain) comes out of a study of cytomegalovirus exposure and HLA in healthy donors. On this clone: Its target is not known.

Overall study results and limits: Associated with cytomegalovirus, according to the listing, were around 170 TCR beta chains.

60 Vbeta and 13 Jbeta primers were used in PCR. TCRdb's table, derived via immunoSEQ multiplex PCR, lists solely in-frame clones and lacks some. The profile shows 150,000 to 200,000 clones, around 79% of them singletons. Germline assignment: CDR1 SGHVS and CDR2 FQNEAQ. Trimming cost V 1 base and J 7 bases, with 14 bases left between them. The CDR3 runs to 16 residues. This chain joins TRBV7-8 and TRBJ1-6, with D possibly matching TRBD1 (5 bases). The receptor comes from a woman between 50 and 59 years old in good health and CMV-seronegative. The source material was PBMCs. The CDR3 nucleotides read TGTGCCAGCAGCTTAGAAGGTACAGGAGTAAATTCACCCCTCCACTTT. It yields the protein CASSLEGTGVNSPLHF.